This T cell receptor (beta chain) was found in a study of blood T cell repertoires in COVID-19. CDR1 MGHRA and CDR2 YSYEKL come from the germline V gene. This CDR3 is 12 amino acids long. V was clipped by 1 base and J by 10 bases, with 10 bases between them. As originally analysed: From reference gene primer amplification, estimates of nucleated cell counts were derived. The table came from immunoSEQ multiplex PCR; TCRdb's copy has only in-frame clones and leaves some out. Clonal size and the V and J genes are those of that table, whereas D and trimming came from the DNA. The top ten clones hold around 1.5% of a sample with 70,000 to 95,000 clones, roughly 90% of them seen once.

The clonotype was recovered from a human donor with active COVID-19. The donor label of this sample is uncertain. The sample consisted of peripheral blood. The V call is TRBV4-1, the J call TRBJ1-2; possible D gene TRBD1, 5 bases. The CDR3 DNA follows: TGCGCCAGCAGCCAAGGTTGGGGCTACTACACCTTC. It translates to CASSQGWGYYTF.